This TCR beta chain was retrieved from a study of T cell responses to AZD1222 COVID-19 vaccine. To note about this clone: Antigen: not known.

The study's findings and limits: Baseline seropositivity occurred in only 5 to 7 AZD1222 recipients. The sample set comprised mostly white British donors with more females, and clonal diversity was possibly underestimated. Two doses of AZD1222 preceded a rise in Spike-specific TCR breadth and depth. Close to half of all spike-specific TCRs reportedly target regions of the variants that are unmutated.

The ends lost 6 bases at V and 5 bases at J; junction bases unmatched: 2. CDR1 SGHTA and CDR2 FQGNSA come from the germline V gene. The CDR3 extends over 13 amino acids. Here immunoSEQ multiplex PCR was the method, and the copy in TCRdb shows in-frame clones only, minus some. The repertoire has some 120,000 clones, approximately 90% of them found once; the top ten carry 4.5%. The clonotype comes from an adult in good health. The chain has TRBV7-2 and TRBJ1-2; 11 bases agree with TRBD1. This specimen consisted of peripheral blood, obtained on day 0 of AZD1222 vaccination. CDR3 in DNA: TGTGCCAGCAGTTGGGACAGGGGGTATGGCTACACCTTC. It encodes CASSWDRGYGYTF.